This T cell receptor beta chain appears in the sequencing data of a study of blood T cell repertoires in COVID-19. Study as a whole: Acute-phase and convalescent COVID-19 samples originated in the United States, Italy and Spain. PBMCs, B-cell-depleted T cells, or T cells provided the cDNA or gDNA that made up the material.

The germline V gene encodes CDR1 SGHAT and CDR2 FQNNGV. Trimming took 1 base from V and 4 from J, leaving 10 bases between them. CDR3 length equals 15 residues. Authors' processing steps: It was from reference gene primer amplification that nucleated cell counts were estimated. Produced via immunoSEQ multiplex PCR; TCRdb's table is partial and in-frame only. V and J calls and clone size come straight from that table; D and trimming were deduced from the DNA. The table lists almost 55,000 clones, roughly 84% of them singletons. This TCR derives from a man in his fifties or sixties with active COVID-19. The rearrangement links TRBV11-2 to TRBJ1-4, with a tentative D call TRBD1 (6 bases). Sequencing used peripheral blood. The DNA of the CDR3 is TGTGCCAGCAGCTTAGGAAGGGGGTTTAATGAAAAACTGTTTTTT. Its translation: CASSLGRGFNEKLFF.